The subject of this entry is one T cell receptor (beta chain). Its antigen is undetermined. This specimen belongs to a study of OX40 agonist ivuxolimab in advanced cancers. Study details: Dose-escalation patients had hepatocellular carcinoma, melanoma, renal cell or head and neck cancer. General observations from the study: Mean expanded clone counts were higher in CD8+ than CD4+ T cells. Dosing at 0.1 to 3.0 mg/kg was accompanied by clonal expansion of CD4+ and CD8+ blood T cells by week 6. Among expanded peripheral T cells, antigen specificity went undetermined.

V was clipped by 5 bases and J by 7 bases, with 14 bases between them. This CDR3 is built from 13 residues. Germline-derived CDR1 and CDR2 are SGHTA and FQGNSA. Profiling relied on immunoSEQ multiplex PCR, and the TCRdb table lists in-frame clones only, not all of them. The table shows about 98,000 clones, with 93% occurring only once. Sequencing was performed on CD4+ or CD8+ T cells sorted from blood, taken in a trial of the OX40 agonist ivuxolimab. This clonotype originated in an adult with an advanced solid tumor such as melanoma, head and neck, liver or kidney cancer. The genes are TRBV7-2 and TRBJ1-2; no reliable D call. Here the CDR3 reads CASSPQRQTGYTF. Written as DNA, the CDR3 is TGTGCCAGCAGCCCCCAGCGGCAGACTGGCTACACCTTC.